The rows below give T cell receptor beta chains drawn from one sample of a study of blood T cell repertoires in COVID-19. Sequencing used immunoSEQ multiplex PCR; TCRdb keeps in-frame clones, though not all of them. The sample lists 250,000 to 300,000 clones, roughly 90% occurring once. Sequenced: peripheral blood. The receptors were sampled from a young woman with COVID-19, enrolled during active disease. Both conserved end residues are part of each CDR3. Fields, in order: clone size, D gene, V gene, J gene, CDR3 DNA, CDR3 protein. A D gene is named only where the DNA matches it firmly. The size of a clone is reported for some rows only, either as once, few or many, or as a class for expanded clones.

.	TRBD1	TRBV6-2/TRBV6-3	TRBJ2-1	TGTGCCAGCAGTAAGGCCGGGACAGGGGGCAATGAGCAGTTCTTC	CASSKAGTGGNEQFF
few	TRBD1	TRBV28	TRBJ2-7	TGTGCCAGCAGGGACAGGGACGAGCAGTACTTC	CASRDRDEQYF
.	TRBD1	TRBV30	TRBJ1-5	TGTGCCTGGAGTACCGGACAGGGCAGCAATCAGCCCCAGCATTTT	CAWSTGQGSNQPQHF
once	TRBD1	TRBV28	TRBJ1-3	TGTGCCAGCAGTTTTTTGGGACAGGGGCGGAAATACTCTGGAAACACCATATATTTT	CASSFLGQGRKYSGNTIYF
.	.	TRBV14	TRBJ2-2	TGTGCCAGCAGCCAAGGCTCCTACGGGGGCGGGGAGCTGTTTTTT	CASSQGSYGGGELFF
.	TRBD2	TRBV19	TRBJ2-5	TGTGCCAGTAAGGCTAGCGGGGTAGAGACCCAGTACTTC	CASKASGVETQYF
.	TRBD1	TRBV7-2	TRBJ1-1	TGTGCCAGCAGCCGCTGGGGGACAGCCAGCTTCATGAACACTGAAGCTTTCTTT	CASSRWGTASFMNTEAFF
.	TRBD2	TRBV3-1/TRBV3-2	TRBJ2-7	TGTGCCAGCAGCCAAGCAGCGGGAGGGGCTTACGAGCAGTACTTC	CASSQAAGGAYEQYF
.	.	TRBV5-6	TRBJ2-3	TGTGCCAGCGAGAGACGGCCCGGAGGCACAGATACGCAGTATTTT	CASERRPGGTDTQYF
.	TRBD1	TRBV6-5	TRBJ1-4	TGTGCCAGCAGGCCGGGACAGAGGAATGAAAAACTGTTTTTT	CASRPGQRNEKLFF
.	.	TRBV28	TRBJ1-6	TGTGCCAGCAGTCCCCCACAGGGTTACGGCTCACCCCTCCACTTT	CASSPPQGYGSPLHF
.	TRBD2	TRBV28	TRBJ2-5	TGTGCCAGCAGTTTCAATCGACTAGCGGGAGGGGAAGAGACCCAGTACTTC	CASSFNRLAGGEETQYF
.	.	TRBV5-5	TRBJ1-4	TGTGCCAGCAGCTTGGCGGTCCCCGATGCGGAAAAACTGTTTTTT	CASSLAVPDAEKLFF
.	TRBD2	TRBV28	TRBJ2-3	TGTGCCAGCAGTCTTAGCGGGACGGCAGATACGCAGTATTTT	CASSLSGTADTQYF
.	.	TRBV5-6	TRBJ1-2	TGTGCCAGCAGCTTGCCGCCAGGGGCCGATGGCTACACCTTC	CASSLPPGADGYTF
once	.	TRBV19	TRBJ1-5	TGTGCCAGTAGCGGATCCGGGGGGTATCAGCCCCAGCATTTT	CASSGSGGYQPQHF
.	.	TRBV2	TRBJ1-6	TGTGCCCTACTCGAGAGGGAAATCTCACCCCTCCACTTT	CALLEREISPLHF
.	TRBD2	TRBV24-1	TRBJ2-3	TGTGCCACCAGTGACCCGCTTCAGGGGACTAGCGTAGCAGATACGCAGTATTTT	CATSDPLQGTSVADTQYF
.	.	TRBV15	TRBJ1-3	TGTGCCACCAGCAGAGACCGTGGAAACACCATATATTTT	CATSRDRGNTIYF
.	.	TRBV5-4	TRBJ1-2	TGTGCCAGCAGCCAGGACAGAAACTATGGCTACACCTTC	CASSQDRNYGYTF
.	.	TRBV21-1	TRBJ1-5	TGTGCCAGCACCGGGACAGGGTATAGCAATCAGCCCCAGCATTTT	CASTGTGYSNQPQHF
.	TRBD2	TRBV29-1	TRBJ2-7	TGCAGCGTTGATGTAGCGGGAGGAGGTGAGCAGTACTTC	CSVDVAGGGEQYF
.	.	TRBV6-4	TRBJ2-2	TGTGCCAGCTGCAGACGGCGGAGGAGCGGGGAGCTGTTTTTT	CASCRRRRSGELFF
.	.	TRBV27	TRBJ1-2	TGTGCCAGCAGTTTGGGTAGGGGGTATGGCTACACCTTC	CASSLGRGYGYTF
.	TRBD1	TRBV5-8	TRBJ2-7	TGTGCCAGCAGCTTGGGCTTGGACAGGGTCGGAGAGCAGTACTTC	CASSLGLDRVGEQYF
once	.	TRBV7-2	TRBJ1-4	TGTGCCAGCAGCTTAACGGTGGGGGCGCCGACTAATGAAAAACTGTTTTTT	CASSLTVGAPTNEKLFF
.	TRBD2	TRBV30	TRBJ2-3	TGTGCCTGGAGTGTAGCGGGAGGGCAGGGGGATACGCAGTATTTT	CAWSVAGGQGDTQYF
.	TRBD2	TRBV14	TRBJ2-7	TGTGCCAGCAGCCAAGCGGGGGGGGCATATGGAGAGCAGTACTTC	CASSQAGGAYGEQYF